This section outlines one TCR beta chain sequence together with its context. The source of the sample is a study of patients and donors after allogeneic stem cell transplantation. The CDR3 covers 15 residues. TCRdb re-called the RT-PCR reads with MiXCR, one entry per CDR3 protein. The repertoire consists of some 200,000 distinct CDR3 sequences, with less than 45% occurring once and the leading ten covering 33%. This rearrangement joins TRBV21-1 to TRBJ1-5; the D call TRBD1 from the table was never checked on the DNA. TRBV21-1 is a pseudogene locus. What was sequenced was blood, either unsorted or a sorted T cell fraction (not recorded which). The receptor comes from a human donor who was either an allogeneic HSCT recipient or a stem cell or donor lymphocyte infusion donor (not recorded which). It is not recorded whose cells these are; they may come from a transplant donor. The CDR3 reads CASRPGQGRDQPQHF. DNA of the CDR3: TGTGCCAGCAGACCGGGACAGGGGAGGGATCAGCCCCAGCATTTT.